The entry that follows covers one T cell receptor beta chain sequence. This clonotype was found many times. The specificity of this receptor is unknown. One base away there is no much larger clone; base qualities are not given. These data belong to a study of identical twins (dated by TCRdb to about 2016). Some background on the complete study: To test whether fetal clonotypes persist, the study used deep sequencing on TCR alpha and beta repertoires from monozygotic twins, unrelated adults of various ages, and cord blood. To rule out contamination, the twin experiments were replicated at different times with different library preparation protocols.

Cut back by 3 bases and 4 bases, the V and J ends lie 13 bases apart. Reading the germline V gene gives CDR1 SGHRS and CDR2 YFSETQ. The CDR3 starts with the cysteine, ends with the phenylalanine, and has 14 residues. Only the CDR3 portion is preserved as DNA: 42 bases, with reading frame beginning at the first base. Every donor in the study was a healthy Caucasian. The twin cohort comprised three pairs of female monozygotic twins, all aged roughly 18 to 30 years. The RNA used for TCR libraries was isolated from peripheral blood mononuclear cells. On the study overall, not on this receptor specifically: The excess sharing between twins in beta out-of-frame sequences was weaker because fewer shared sequences reduced the signal-to-noise ratio. Fewer insertions were carried by abundant cord blood beta clonotypes, a similar but weaker trend appeared in young adult naive repertoires, and no such trend appeared in memory repertoires. Because the same donors could not be followed over many years, the conclusions relied on cross-sectional statistical analysis. In monozygotic twins, recombination models systematically underestimated out-of-frame TCR alpha sharing, but the models matched the sharing seen between unrelated individuals. Out-of-frame TCR alpha sequences shared between twins showed an excess of low generation-probability sequences compared with coincidental sharing between unrelated individuals. Zero-insertion analyses could be partly confounded by invariant T cells such as MAIT and iNKT, although diverse VJ usage argued against such confounding for most clonotypes.

Libraries were prepared through 5' RACE. The instrument given in TCRdb is Illumina HiSeq 2000. A universal primer binding site was introduced by template switching, and a unique molecular identifier was present in the final cDNA, enabling accurate counting of TCR cDNA molecules. Specific primers in the conserved constant-segment region were used to synthesize first-strand cDNA for the TCR alpha and beta chains. To control for contamination, every cDNA library was double barcoded, receiving both a SMART-Mk sample barcode and Illumina barcodes. Two successive PCR steps introduced TruSeq adapter sequences along with Illumina sample barcodes. TCR alpha and beta cDNA libraries were sequenced on the Illumina HiSeq platform with custom primers. In the authors' own workflow: MiGEC was used to process raw reads and extract unique molecular identifiers, and MiXCR was used to find CDR3 positions. For each individual, recombination models were inferred using an EM algorithm with the repgenHMM and IGoR tools. The analysis of shared clonotypes was done with the tcR package in R, with sharing normalized by the product of cloneset sizes. To study raw recombination without the effects of thymic and clonal selection, out-of-frame nonproductive sequences were analyzed. In TCRdb, the public reads were trimmed at Q25 with fastp and aligned with MiXCR, with productive beta chains retained. Rows with a matching CDR3 protein are joined into one entry that keeps the most common DNA and genes. TCRdb, not the original authors, processed these V and J calls. The sample includes some 600,000 distinct CDR3 sequences, with roughly 6.6% observed a single time. The ten top clones hold less than 2% of the sample.

A further study also used this sample, focusing on yellow fever vaccine responses in identical twins. As that second paper reports: The T cell response to vaccination in identical twins was reported by the authors to appear partly convergent and partly personalized. In the study, vaccine-responding T cell clones were precisely tracked in identical twins.

The TCR originated in a woman under 30 in good health. Sample: PBMCs. Recombination linked TRBV5-1 to TRBJ2-5; the D gene cannot be resolved beyond TRBD1 or TRBD2, each matching 5 bases. The CDR3 sequence is CASSSGAPGETQYF. The nucleotide sequence reads as follows: TGCGCCAGCAGCTCCGGGGCTCCGGGAGAGACCCAGTACTTC.